This TCR beta chain is drawn from a study of human T cells and chemical hapten exposure. Study overall: Sensitization applied 2% DPC to around 2 cm by around 2 cm of upper inner arm skin.

As to this clonotype: Its matching antigen is unknown.

Overall study results and limits: With DPC sensitization, TCRs exceeding 1 in 1000 frequency showed no change. Expanded TCRs grouped into significantly more large CDR3 similarity clusters than controls produced.

CDR3 size: 15 residues. Germline V lookup: CDR1 LGHNA, CDR2 YSLEER. V shed 0 bases and J 7 bases; nucleotides not matched to a gene: 5. Each CDR3 protein gets one entry after TCRdb re-called the RACE reads with MiXCR. Of around 180,000 distinct CDR3 sequences in the sample, under 35% were seen once. The time point here: pre-sensitization, week 0. Described treatment: therapeutic diphenylcyclopropenone sensitization with weekly scalp DPC. Unfractionated whole blood was the source from which total RNA was extracted. The sample in question was whole blood, obtained in connection with sensitization to the hapten diphenylcyclopropenone (DPC). J is TRBJ2-2 and V is TRBV4-3; 7 bases are shared with TRBD1. This clonotype originated in a woman in her thirties with alopecia areata. Some clones in this sample may be carry-over from other donors' samples. CDR3 region: CASSQDWTGGGELFF. The CDR3 coding sequence is TGCGCCAGCAGCCAAGATTGGACAGGAGGCGGGGAGCTGTTTTTT.